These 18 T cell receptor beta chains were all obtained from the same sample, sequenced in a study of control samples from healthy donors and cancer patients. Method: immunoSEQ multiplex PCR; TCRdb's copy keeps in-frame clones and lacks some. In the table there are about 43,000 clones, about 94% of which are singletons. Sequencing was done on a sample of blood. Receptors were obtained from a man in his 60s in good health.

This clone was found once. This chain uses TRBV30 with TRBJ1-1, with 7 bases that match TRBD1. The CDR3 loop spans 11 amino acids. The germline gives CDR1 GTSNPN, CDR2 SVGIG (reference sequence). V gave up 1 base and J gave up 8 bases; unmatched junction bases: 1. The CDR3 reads CAWSGTGEAFF. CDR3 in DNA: TGTGCCTGGAGTGGGACAGGAGAAGCTTTCTTT.

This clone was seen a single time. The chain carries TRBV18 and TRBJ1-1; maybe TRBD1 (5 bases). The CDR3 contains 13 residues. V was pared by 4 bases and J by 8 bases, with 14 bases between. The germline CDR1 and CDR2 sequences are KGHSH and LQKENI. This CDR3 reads CASSLAGPTEAFF. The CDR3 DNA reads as TGTGCCAGCTCACTAGCAGGGCCTACCGAAGCTTTCTTT.

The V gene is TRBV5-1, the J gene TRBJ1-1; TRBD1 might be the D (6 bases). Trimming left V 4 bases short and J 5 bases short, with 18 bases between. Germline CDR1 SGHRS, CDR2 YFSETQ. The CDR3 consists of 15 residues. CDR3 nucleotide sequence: TGCGCCAGCAGCGCGGGTACAGGGTTAAGAACTGAAGCTTTCTTT. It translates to CASSAGTGLRTEAFF.

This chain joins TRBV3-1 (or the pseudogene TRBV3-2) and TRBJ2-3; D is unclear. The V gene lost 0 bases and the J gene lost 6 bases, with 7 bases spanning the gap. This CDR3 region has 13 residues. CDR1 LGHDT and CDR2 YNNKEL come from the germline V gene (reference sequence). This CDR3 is CASSQDQSDTQYF. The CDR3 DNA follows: TGTGCCAGCAGCCAAGATCAGTCGGATACGCAGTATTTT.

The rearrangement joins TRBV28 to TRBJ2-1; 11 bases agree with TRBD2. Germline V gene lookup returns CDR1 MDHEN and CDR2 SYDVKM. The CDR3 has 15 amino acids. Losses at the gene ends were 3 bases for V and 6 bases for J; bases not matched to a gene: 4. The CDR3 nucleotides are TGTGCCAGCAGTTTGATCGGACTAGCGGGCAATGAGCAGTTCTTC. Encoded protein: CASSLIGLAGNEQFF.

The CDR3 coding sequence is TGCGCCAGCAGCTTATTAGGGAGTGGAAACACCATATATTTT. This translates into CASSLLGSGNTIYF. The rearrangement joins TRBV5-1 to TRBJ1-3, with D unresolved. V lost 2 bases and J 3 bases, leaving 9 bases between the germline ends. This CDR3 is 14 amino acids long. CDR1 SGHRS and CDR2 YFSETQ come from the germline V gene.

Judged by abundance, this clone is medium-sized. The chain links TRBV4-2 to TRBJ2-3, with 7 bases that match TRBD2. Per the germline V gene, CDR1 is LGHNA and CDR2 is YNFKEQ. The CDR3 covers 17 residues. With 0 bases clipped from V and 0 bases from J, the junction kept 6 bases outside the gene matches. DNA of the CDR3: TGTGCCAGCAGCCAAGATTGGCTAGCGGAAAGCACAGATACGCAGTATTTT. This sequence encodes CASSQDWLAESTDTQYF.

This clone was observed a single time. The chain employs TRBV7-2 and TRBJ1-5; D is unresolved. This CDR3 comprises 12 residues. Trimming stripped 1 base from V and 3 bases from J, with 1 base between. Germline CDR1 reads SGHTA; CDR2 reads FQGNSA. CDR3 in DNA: TGTGCCAGCAGCTTAGACAATCAGCCCCAGCATTTT. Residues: CASSLDNQPQHF. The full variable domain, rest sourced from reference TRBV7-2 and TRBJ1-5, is GAGVSQSPSNKVTEKGKDVELRCDPISGHTALYWYRQSLGQGLEFLIYFQGNSAPDKSGLPSDRFSAERTGGSVSTLTIQRTQQEDSAVYLCASSLDNQPQHFGDGTRLSIL.

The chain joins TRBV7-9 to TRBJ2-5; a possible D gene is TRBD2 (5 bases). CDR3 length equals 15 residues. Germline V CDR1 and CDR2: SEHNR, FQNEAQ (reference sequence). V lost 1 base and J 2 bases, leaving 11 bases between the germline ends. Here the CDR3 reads CASSLEVGGQETQYF. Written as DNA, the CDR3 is TGTGCCAGCAGCTTAGAGGTCGGAGGACAAGAGACCCAGTACTTC.

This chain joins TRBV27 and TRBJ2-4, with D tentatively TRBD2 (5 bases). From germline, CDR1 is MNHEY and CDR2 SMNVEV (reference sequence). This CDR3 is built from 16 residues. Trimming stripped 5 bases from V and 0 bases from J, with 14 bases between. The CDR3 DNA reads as TGTGCCAGCAGTCCCAAACTAGTTCTAGCCAAAAACATTCAGTACTTC. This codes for CASSPKLVLAKNIQYF.

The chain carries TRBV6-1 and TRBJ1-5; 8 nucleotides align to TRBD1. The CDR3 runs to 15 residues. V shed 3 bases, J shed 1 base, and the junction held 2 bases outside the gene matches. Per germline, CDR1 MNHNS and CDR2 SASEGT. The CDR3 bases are TGTGCCAGCAGTGAGCACAGGGGGAGCAATCAGCCCCAGCATTTT. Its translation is CASSEHRGSNQPQHF.

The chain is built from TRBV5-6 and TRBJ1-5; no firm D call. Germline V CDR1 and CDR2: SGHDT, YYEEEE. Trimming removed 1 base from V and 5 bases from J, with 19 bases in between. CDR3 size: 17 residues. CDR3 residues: CASSLSVGSPRYQPQHF. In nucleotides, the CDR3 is TGTGCCAGCAGCTTGTCAGTGGGCTCCCCGAGGTATCAGCCCCAGCATTTT.

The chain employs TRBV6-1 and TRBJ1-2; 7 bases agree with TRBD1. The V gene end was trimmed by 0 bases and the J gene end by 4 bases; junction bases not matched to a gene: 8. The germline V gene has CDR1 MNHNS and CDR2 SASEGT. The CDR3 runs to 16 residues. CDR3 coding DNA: TGTGCCAGCAGTGAAGCTGACGGACAGGCCTCCTATGGCTACACCTTC. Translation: CASSEADGQASYGYTF.

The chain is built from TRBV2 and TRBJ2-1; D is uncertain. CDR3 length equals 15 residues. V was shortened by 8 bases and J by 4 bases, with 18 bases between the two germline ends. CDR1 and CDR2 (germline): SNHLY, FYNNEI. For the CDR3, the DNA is TGTGCCAGCTTCCCCGACGAAGAACCGTACAATGAGCAGTTCTTC. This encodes CASFPDEEPYNEQFF.

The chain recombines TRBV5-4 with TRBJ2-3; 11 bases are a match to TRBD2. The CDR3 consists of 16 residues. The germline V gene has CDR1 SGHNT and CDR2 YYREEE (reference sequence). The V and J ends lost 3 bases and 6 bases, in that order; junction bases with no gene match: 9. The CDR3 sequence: CASSSTGTSGDDTQYF. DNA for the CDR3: TGTGCCAGCAGCTCTACCGGGACTAGCGGCGATGATACGCAGTATTTT.

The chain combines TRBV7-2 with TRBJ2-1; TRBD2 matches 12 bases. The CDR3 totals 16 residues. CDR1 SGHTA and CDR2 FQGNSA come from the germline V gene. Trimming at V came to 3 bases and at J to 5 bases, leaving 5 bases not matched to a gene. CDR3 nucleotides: TGTGCCAGCAGCTTCCCAACTAGCGGGAGGCACAATGAGCAGTTCTTC. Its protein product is CASSFPTSGRHNEQFF.

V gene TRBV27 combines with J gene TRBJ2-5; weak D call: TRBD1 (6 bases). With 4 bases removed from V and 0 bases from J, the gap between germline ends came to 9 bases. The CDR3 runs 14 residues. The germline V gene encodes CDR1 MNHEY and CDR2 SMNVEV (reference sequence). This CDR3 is CASSSRTDQETQYF. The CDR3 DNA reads TGTGCCAGCAGTTCCCGGACAGACCAAGAGACCCAGTACTTC.

The CDR3 bases are TGTGCCAGCAGCTTAGATCCAGGGACAGGGCGCCACGAGCAGTACTTC. Its protein product is CASSLDPGTGRHEQYF. This chain links TRBV11-2 with TRBJ2-7; 9 bases are a match to TRBD1. J was trimmed by 5 bases and V by 0 bases; bases with no gene match: 8. The CDR3 is made up of 16 amino acids. The germline V gene has CDR1 SGHAT and CDR2 FQNNGV.